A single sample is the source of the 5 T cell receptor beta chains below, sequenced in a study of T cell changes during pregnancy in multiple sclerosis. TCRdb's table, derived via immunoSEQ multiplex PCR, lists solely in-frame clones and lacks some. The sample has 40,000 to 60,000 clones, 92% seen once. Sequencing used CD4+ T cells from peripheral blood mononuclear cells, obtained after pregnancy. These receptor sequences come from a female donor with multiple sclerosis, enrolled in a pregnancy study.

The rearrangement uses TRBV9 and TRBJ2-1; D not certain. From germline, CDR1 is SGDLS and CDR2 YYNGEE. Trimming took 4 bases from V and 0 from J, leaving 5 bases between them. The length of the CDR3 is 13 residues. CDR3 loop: CASSPSSYNEQFF. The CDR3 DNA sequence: TGTGCCAGCAGCCCGAGCTCCTACAATGAGCAGTTCTTC.

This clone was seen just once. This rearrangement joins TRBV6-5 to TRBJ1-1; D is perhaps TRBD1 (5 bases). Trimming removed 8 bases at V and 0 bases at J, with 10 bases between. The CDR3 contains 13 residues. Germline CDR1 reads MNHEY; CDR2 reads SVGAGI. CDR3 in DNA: TGTGCCAGCGGACGACAGATGAACACTGAAGCTTTCTTT. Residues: CASGRQMNTEAFF.

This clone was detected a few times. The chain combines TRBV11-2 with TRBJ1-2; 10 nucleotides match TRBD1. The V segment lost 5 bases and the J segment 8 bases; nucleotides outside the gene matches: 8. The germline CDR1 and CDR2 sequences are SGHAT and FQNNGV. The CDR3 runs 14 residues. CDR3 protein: CASSTRTGGLGYTF. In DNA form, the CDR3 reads TGTGCCAGCAGCACTAGGACAGGGGGGTTGGGCTACACCTTC.

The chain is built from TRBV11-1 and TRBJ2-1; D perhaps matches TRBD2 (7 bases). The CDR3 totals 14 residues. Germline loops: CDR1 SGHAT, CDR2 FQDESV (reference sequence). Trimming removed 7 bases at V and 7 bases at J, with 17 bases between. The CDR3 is CASKGGGSWNEQFF. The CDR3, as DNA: TGTGCCAGCAAGGGGGGCGGGAGTTGGAATGAGCAGTTCTTC.

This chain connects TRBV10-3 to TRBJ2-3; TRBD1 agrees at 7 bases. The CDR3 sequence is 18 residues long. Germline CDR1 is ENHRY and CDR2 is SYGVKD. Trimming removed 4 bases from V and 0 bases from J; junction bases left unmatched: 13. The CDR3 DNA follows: TGTGCCATCAGTGTAAGGGAATCATGGACAGGAAGCACAGATACGCAGTATTTT. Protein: CAISVRESWTGSTDTQYF.